This T cell receptor beta chain originates from a study of T cells in Graves' hyperthyroidism and ophthalmopathy (dated by TCRdb to about 2019). General notes on the study: Peripheral blood was sampled at the time of initial diagnosis, prior to any treatment. To identify distinguishing TCR V-J signatures, a discovery cohort of some 99 patients was used, comprising some 43 with Graves' ophthalmopathy and approximately 58 with stable Graves' hyperthyroidism. Prospective prediction of ophthalmopathy was tested in an independent validation cohort consisting of 18 hyperthyroidism patients and more than 15 patients who later progressed to ophthalmopathy. The 100 or so discovery patients were divided at random into training and test sets in a 7:3 ratio. Thyroid tissue and blood T-cell repertoires from more than five Graves' hyperthyroidism patients were also compared in the study. Once sampling was done, hyperthyroidism patients were given methimazole at a starting dose of 30 mg daily, whereas ophthalmopathy patients were given high-dose intravenous methylprednisolone. The paper reports TCR Vbeta CDR3 sequencing of 135 peripheral blood samples: approximately 41 ophthalmopathy, 70 to 85 hyperthyroidism and around 17 progressor patients. Results and caveats for the whole study, not just this receptor: Sample size was not statistically predetermined, and investigators were not blinded to group allocation. Blood samples also contained most of the expanded thyroid clonotypes (frequency above 0.001), which suggests that blood repertoires may reflect thyroid immune responses. A 13 V-J signature model separated ophthalmopathy from stable hyperthyroidism, with around 88% sensitivity and about 81% specificity in cross-validation and 80%/75% in testing. In validation, the model predicted progression to ophthalmopathy a median of 6.5 months before onset, with approximately 71% sensitivity and 72.22% specificity.

Ophthalmopathy patients had moderately to severely active disease, Clinical Activity Score of at least 3, NOSPECS grade of at least 4, and duration under 3 months. Any patient with an uncontrolled infection, another autoimmune disease, pregnancy or lactation was excluded. Diagnoses were established on the basis of clinical symptoms, serum thyroxine and TRAb, thyroid ultrasound, and orbital computed tomography. Ficoll-Paque density gradient centrifugation was used to isolate PBMCs from around 10 ml of fresh peripheral blood. Total RNA was extracted using Trizol reagent, and RNA quality was assessed on an Agilent 2100 Bioanalyzer. TCR beta CDR3 regions were amplified from RNA transcripts. For the first round of RT-PCR on the TCR CDR3, the HTBI primer set was used together with the Qiagen OneStep RT-PCR kit. A second multiplex PCR round built the libraries, followed by size selection and purification. Sequencing of the libraries was done on an Illumina HiSeq2000 using paired-end 100 bp reads. Turning to the authors' computational methods: SOAPnuke was used to process the raw data, removing reads that contained adapters or uncalled bases, had a mean Phred below 15, or lacked an exact match to the constant primer or identifier. COPE v1.2.5 was used to merge high-quality paired reads, and clonotypes were defined as unique nucleotide sequences. MiTCR v1.1 was used to align the clonotypes against IMGT TRBV, TRBD and TRBJ reference segments. The analysis was restricted to V-J combinations with a frequency above 0.0001, which together covered 99% to 99.2% of the repertoires. A TCS score was defined as the ratio of F50 (clonal expansion) to E x V (chaos), with BLOSUM62-based TCRdist applied between CDR3 peptides within each V-J. Welch's t-statistics and random forest reduced roughly 540 V-J features to fewer than 15, which were used in a naive Bayes classifier (R e1071). TCRdb reprocessing: public reads trimmed at Q25 with fastp, clones called with MiXCR, in-frame beta chains kept. Each entry merges the rows of one CDR3 protein and shows their most common DNA and genes. Here the V and J calls rest on TCRdb's processing, not on the authors' analysis. The sample has a few hundred thousand distinct CDR3 sequences on record, less than 20% of them singletons. The top ten hold 15% of the sample.

The table lists this clonotype with many counts. Its binding antigen is unknown. Base qualities are not provided; no much larger clone lies one nucleotide away. CDR3 length: 14 amino acids, cysteine to phenylalanine. Only the CDR3 DNA is retained, 42 bases long and in frame from the first base. CDR1 and CDR2 (MNHEY, SMNVEV) derive from the germline V gene (reference sequence). Clipping removes 4 bases from V and 8 bases from J, with 7 as the unmatched junction base count. The TCR was taken from a woman between 40 and 55 years old with Graves' ophthalmopathy. The chain is assembled from TRBV27 and TRBJ1-2, with 10 bases in between that match TRBD1. Sequencing was done on a sample of blood. The CDR3 protein is CASSSGTGVGGYTF. The DNA sequence reads TGTGCCAGCAGTTCCGGGACAGGGGTTGGAGGCTACACCTTC.